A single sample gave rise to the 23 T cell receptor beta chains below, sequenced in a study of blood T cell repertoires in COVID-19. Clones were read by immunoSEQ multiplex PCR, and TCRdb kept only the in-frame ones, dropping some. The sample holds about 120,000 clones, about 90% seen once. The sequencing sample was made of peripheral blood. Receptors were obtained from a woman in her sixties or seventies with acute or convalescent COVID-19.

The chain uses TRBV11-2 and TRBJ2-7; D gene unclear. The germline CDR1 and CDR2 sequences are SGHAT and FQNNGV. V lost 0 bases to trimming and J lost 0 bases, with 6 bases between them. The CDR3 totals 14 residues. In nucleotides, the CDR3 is TGTGCCAGCAGCTTAGAGCAGGTCTCCTACGAGCAGTACTTC. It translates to CASSLEQVSYEQYF. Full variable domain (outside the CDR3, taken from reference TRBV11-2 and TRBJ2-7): EAGVAQSPRYKIIEKRQSVAFWCNPISGHATLYWYQQILGQGPKLLIQFQNNGVVDDSQLPKDRFSAERLKGVDSTLKIQPAKLEDSAVYLCASSLEQVSYEQYFGPGTRLTVT.

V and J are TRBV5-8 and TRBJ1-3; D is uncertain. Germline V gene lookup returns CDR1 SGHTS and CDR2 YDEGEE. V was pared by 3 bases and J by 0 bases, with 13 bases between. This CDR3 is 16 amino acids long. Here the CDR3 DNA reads TGTGCCAGCAGCTGGAGTTTTGCCAGCTCTGGAAACACCATATATTTT. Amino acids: CASSWSFASSGNTIYF.

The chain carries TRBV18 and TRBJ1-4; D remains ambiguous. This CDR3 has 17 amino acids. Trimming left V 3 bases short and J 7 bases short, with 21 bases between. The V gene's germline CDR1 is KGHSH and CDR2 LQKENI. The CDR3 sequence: CASSPTSNNDIREKLFF. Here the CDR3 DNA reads TGTGCCAGCTCACCCACTTCGAATAACGATATTCGTGAAAAACTGTTTTTT.

CDR3 nucleotides: TGCGCCAGCAGCCAACGGATACACCTCCCGGTCACAGACCGAAACTATGGCTACACCTTC. It encodes CASSQRIHLPVTDRNYGYTF. The genes are TRBV4-1 and TRBJ1-2; D unresolved. Trimming stripped 2 bases from V and 2 bases from J, with 27 bases between. Germline values: CDR1 MGHRA, CDR2 YSYEKL. The CDR3 length is 20 residues.

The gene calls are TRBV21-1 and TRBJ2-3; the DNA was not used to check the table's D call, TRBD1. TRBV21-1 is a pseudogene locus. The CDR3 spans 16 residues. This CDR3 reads CASSNGQGVSTDTQYF. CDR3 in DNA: TGTGCCAGCAGCAATGGACAGGGGGTTAGCACAGATACGCAGTATTTT.

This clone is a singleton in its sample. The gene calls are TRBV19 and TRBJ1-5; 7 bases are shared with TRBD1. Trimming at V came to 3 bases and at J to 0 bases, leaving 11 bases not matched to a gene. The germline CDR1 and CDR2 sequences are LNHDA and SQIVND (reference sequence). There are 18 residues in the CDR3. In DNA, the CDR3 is TGTGCCAGTAGTATGGTCGGCACAGGGGAATATAGCAATCAGCCCCAGCATTTT. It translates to CASSMVGTGEYSNQPQHF.

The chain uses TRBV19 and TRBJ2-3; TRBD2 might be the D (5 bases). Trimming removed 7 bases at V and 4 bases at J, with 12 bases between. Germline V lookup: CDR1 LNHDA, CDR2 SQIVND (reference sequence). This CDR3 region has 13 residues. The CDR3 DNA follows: TGTGCCAGTACTAACGCGGGCCCAGATACGCAGTATTTT. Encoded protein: CASTNAGPDTQYF.

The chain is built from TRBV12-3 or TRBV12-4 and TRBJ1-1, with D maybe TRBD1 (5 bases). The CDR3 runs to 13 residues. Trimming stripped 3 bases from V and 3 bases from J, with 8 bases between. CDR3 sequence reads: CASSFRGYTEAFF. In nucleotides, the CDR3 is TGTGCCAGCAGTTTTAGGGGTTACACTGAAGCTTTCTTT.

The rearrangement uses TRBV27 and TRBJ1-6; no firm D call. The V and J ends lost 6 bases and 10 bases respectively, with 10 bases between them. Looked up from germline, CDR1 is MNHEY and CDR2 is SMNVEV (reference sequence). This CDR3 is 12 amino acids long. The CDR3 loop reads CASRNGGSPLHF. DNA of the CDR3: TGTGCCAGCAGAAACGGAGGGTCACCCCTCCACTTT.

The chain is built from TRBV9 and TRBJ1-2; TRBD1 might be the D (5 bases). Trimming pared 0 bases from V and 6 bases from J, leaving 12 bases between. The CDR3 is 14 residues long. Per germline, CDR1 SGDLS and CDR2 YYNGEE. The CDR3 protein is CASSVEGYWNGYTF. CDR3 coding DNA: TGTGCCAGCAGCGTAGAGGGGTATTGGAATGGCTACACCTTC.

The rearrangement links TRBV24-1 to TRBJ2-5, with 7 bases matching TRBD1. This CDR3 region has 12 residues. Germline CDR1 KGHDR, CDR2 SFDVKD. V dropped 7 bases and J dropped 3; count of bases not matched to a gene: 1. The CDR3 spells CATRGTEETQYF. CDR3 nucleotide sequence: TGTGCCACCAGGGGGACAGAAGAGACCCAGTACTTC.

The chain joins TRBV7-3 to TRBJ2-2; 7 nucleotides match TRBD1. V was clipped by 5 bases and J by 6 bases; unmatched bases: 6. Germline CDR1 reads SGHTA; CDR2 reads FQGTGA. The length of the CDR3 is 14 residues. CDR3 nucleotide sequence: TGTGCCAGCAGCGCCCGGCAGGGGGCCGGGGAGCTGTTTTTT. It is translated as CASSARQGAGELFF.

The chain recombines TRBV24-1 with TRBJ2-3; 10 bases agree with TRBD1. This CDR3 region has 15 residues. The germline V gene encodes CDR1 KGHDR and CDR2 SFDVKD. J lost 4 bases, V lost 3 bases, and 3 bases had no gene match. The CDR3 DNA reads TGTGCCACCAGTGATCGGGACAGGGGATCAGATACGCAGTATTTT. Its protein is CATSDRDRGSDTQYF.

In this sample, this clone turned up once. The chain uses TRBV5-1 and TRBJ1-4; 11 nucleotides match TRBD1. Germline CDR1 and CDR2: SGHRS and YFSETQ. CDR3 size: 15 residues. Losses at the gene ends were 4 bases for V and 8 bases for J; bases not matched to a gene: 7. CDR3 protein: CASSLGTGGSEKLFF. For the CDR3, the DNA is TGCGCCAGCAGCCTTGGGACAGGGGGAAGCGAAAAACTGTTTTTT.

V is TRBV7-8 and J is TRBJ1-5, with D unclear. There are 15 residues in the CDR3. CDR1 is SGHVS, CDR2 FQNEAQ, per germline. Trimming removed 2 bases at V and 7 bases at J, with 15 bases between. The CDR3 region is CASSLSNSRVQPQHF. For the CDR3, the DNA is TGTGCCAGCAGCTTATCAAACTCTCGAGTGCAGCCCCAGCATTTT.

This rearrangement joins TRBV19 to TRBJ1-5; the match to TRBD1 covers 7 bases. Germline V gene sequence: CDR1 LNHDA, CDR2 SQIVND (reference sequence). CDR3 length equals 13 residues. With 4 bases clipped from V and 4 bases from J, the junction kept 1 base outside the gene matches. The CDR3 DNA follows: TGTGCCAGTAGTAGACAGGGAAATCAGCCCCAGCATTTT. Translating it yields CASSRQGNQPQHF. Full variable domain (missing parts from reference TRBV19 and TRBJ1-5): DGGITQSPKYLFRKEGQNVTLSCEQNLNHDAMYWYRQDPGQGLRLIYYSQIVNDFQKGDIAEGYSVSREKKESFPLTVTSAQKNPTAFYLCASSRQGNQPQHFGDGTRLSIL.

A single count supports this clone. CDR3 in amino acids: CAISAGTGNLVEQFF. CDR3 bases: TGTGCCATCAGTGCCGGGACAGGGAATTTGGTTGAGCAGTTCTTC. The chain combines TRBV10-3 with TRBJ2-1; 9 bases agree with TRBD1. Unmatched junction bases numbered 10, after V lost 4 bases and J lost 9 bases. CDR1 and CDR2 from the germline V gene are ENHRY and SYGVKD. This CDR3 has 15 residues.

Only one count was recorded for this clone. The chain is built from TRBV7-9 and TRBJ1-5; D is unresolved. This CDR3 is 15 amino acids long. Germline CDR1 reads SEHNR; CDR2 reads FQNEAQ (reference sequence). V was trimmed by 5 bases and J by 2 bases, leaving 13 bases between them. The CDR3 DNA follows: TGTGCCAGCAGCCCCGGTACCGGGGGCAATCAGCCCCAGCATTTT. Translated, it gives CASSPGTGGNQPQHF.

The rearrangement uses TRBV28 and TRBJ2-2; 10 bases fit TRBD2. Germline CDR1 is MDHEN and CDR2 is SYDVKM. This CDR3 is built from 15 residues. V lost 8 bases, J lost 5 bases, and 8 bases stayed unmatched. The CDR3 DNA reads TGTGCCAGCGTCCCAGCGGGGGGGCCGACCGGGGAGCTGTTTTTT. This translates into CASVPAGGPTGELFF. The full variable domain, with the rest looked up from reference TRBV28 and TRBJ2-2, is DVKVTQSSRYLVKRTGEKVFLECVQDMDHENMFWYRQDPGLGLRLIYFSYDVKMKEKGDIPEGYSVSREKKERFSLILESASTNQTSMYLCASVPAGGPTGELFFGEGSRLTVL.

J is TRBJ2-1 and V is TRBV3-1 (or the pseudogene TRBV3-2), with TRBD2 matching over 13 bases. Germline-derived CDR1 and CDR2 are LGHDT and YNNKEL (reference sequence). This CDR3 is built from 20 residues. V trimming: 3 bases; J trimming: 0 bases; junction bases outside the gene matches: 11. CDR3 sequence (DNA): TGTGCCAGCAGCCACCTATCGATTCGGACTAGCGGGAGCTCCTACAATGAGCAGTTCTTC. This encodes CASSHLSIRTSGSSYNEQFF.

The CDR3 is CASTTGAGNQPQHF. CDR3 DNA sequence: TGTGCCAGCACGACAGGGGCAGGGAATCAGCCCCAGCATTTT. This chain links TRBV2 with TRBJ1-5; 8 nucleotides agree with TRBD1. Germline CDR1 reads SNHLY; CDR2 reads FYNNEI. After removal of 7 bases from V and 4 bases from J, the junction contained 6 bases not matched to a gene. This CDR3 is 14 amino acids long.

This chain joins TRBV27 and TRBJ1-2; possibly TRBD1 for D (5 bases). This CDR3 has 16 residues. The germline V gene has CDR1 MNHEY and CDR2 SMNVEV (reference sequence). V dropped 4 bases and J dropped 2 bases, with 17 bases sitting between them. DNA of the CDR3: TGTGCCAGCAGTTCACTTGCGGGGGGGATGAACTATGGCTACACCTTC. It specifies CASSSLAGGMNYGYTF.

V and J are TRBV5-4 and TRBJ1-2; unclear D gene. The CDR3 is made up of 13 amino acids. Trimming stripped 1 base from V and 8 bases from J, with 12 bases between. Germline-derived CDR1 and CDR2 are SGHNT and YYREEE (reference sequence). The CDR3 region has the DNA TGTGCCAGCAGCTTGCCCTTACAGCGGGGCTACACCTTC. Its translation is CASSLPLQRGYTF.